Following are 14 T cell receptor beta chains from one sample sequenced in a study of shared clonotypes between healthy human individuals (dated by TCRdb to about 2020). Libraries were built with the immunoSEQ multiplex PCR assay. TCRdb holds this immuneACCESS table with in-frame rearrangements only. Some clones are missing; in checked studies, unresolved V genes explain under half, and the rest has no known cause. The table for this sample lists roughly 2.1 million clones; about 93% of them were counted only once. The ten most abundant clones make up about 1.5% of the sample. CD8 naive samples were CD45RO-negative cells positively selected for CCR7, giving a CD45RA+CCR7+ population that excluded TemRA cells. The sequencing sample was made of naive CD8+ T cells from PBMCs. Per the publication, the cell subset or site label means: CD45RA+CCR7+. These TCRs come from a man aged 18 to 29 in good health. Some clones in this sample may be carry-over from other donors' samples.

This chain uses TRBV27 with TRBJ2-7; TRBD2 aligns across 14 bases. The CDR3 length is 17 residues. V lost 2 bases, J lost 3 bases, and 6 bases stayed unmatched. Looked up from germline, CDR1 is MNHEY and CDR2 is SMNVEV (reference sequence). CDR3 sequence: CASSLLGTSGSIYEQYF. The CDR3 coding sequence is TGTGCCAGCAGTTTACTCGGGACTAGCGGGAGCATCTACGAGCAGTACTTC.

This clone was detected only once. The chain couples TRBV19 to TRBJ2-7, with TRBD2 identical over 7 bases. V shed 6 bases, J shed 2 bases, and the junction held 7 bases outside the gene matches. There are 14 residues in the CDR3. Germline V gene sequence: CDR1 LNHDA, CDR2 SQIVND (reference sequence). The CDR3 coding sequence is TGTGCCAGTAGCTCTAGCGGTAGCCCCTACGAGCAGTACTTC. This gives the protein CASSSSGSPYEQYF.

This sequence joins TRBV13 and TRBJ2-1; 7 bases are a match to TRBD1. V trimming: 5 bases; J trimming: 5 bases; junction bases outside the gene matches: 18. The germline gives CDR1 PRHDT, CDR2 FYEKMQ (reference sequence). This CDR3 spans 18 amino acids. CDR3 coding DNA: TGTGCCAGCAGCGACAGGGTCCCGGCGAAACCAAAAAACAATGAGCAGTTCTTC. It yields the protein CASSDRVPAKPKNNEQFF.

The V call is TRBV6-5, the J call TRBJ1-4; 7 bases line up with TRBD1. V lost 6 bases, J lost 2 bases, and 6 bases stayed unmatched. Looked up from germline, CDR1 is MNHEY and CDR2 is SVGAGI. This CDR3 is 15 amino acids long. CDR3 nucleotide sequence: TGTGCCAGCAGACAGGGGAGGTGGACTAATGAAAAACTGTTTTTT. This encodes CASRQGRWTNEKLFF.

This clone was seen just once. The chain uses TRBV28 and TRBJ2-3; 9 nucleotides line up with TRBD1. Germline CDR1 is MDHEN and CDR2 is SYDVKM. V lost 6 bases, J lost 4 bases, and 8 bases stayed unmatched. CDR3 length equals 15 residues. In DNA, the CDR3 is TGTGCCAGCAGAATGGACAGGGGAAGTGCAGATACGCAGTATTTT. Encoded protein: CASRMDRGSADTQYF.

To note about this clone: Additional DNA sequences in this sample encode the identical CDR3. The V and J genes are TRBV11-2 and TRBJ1-5, with 8 positions matching TRBD1. With 3 bases clipped from V and 2 bases from J, the junction kept 0 bases outside the gene matches. Looked up from germline, CDR1 is SGHAT and CDR2 is FQNNGV. The CDR3 contains 14 residues. The chain's CDR3 is CASSLGQGNQPQHF. CDR3 DNA sequence: TGTGCCAGCAGCTTGGGACAGGGCAATCAGCCCCAGCATTTT.

This sequence joins TRBV6-1 and TRBJ2-7; 7 bases fit TRBD1. V was pared by 2 bases and J by 0 bases, with 7 bases of the junction left unmatched. Germline lookup yields CDR1 MNHNS and CDR2 SASEGT. CDR3 length: 16 amino acids. The DNA for the CDR3 is TGTGCCAGCAGTGAAATAAGGGGACAGCTCTCCTACGAGCAGTACTTC. Its protein is CASSEIRGQLSYEQYF.

The CDR3 protein is CAWSVDGSLSGNTIYF. Written as DNA, the CDR3 is TGTGCCTGGAGTGTTGACGGATCCCTTTCTGGAAACACCATATATTTT. The chain has TRBV30 and TRBJ1-3; D call uncertain. V gave up 0 bases and J gave up 1 base, with 13 bases separating them. CDR3 length equals 16 residues. Germline V gene lookup returns CDR1 GTSNPN and CDR2 SVGIG (reference sequence). The variable domain in full, completed from reference TRBV30 and TRBJ1-3, reads SQTIHQWPATLVQPVGSPLSLECTVEGTSNPNLYWYRQAAGRGLQLLFYSVGIGQISSEVPQNLSASRPQDRQFILSSKKLLLSDSGFYLCAWSVDGSLSGNTIYFGEGSWLTVV.

This sequence joins TRBV6-1 and TRBJ2-7, with D unclear. Trimming cost V 9 bases and J 3 bases, with 15 bases left between them. The CDR3 sequence is 13 residues long. The germline V gene encodes CDR1 MNHNS and CDR2 SASEGT. The CDR3 loop is CASAPGPRYEQYF. CDR3 in DNA: TGTGCCAGTGCTCCCGGGCCTCGCTACGAGCAGTACTTC.

This rearrangement joins TRBV5-3 to TRBJ2-5; no definite D call. TRBV5-3 is annotated as an ORF whose role is uncertain. This CDR3 contains 12 residues. V was clipped by 3 bases and J by 3 bases, with 6 bases between them. CDR3 loop: CARSSEKETQYF. The CDR3 nucleotides read TGTGCCAGAAGCTCGGAAAAAGAGACCCAGTACTTC.

This rearrangement joins TRBV27 to TRBJ2-7; TRBD2 matches at 11 bases. Germline V gene sequence: CDR1 MNHEY, CDR2 SMNVEV (reference sequence). CDR3 size: 16 residues. Germline trimming cut 4 bases from V and 0 bases from J; bases unmatched to any gene: 5. CDR3 DNA: TGTGCCAGCAGTTCCATTAGCGGGAGGGCCTCCTACGAGCAGTACTTC. This gives the protein CASSSISGRASYEQYF.

The rearrangement joins TRBV11-2 to TRBJ2-5; D is uncertain. Trimming pared 0 bases from V and 6 bases from J, leaving 5 bases between. The CDR3 runs to 12 residues. CDR1 and CDR2 (germline): SGHAT, FQNNGV. CDR3 region: CASSLDVQTQYF. DNA of the CDR3: TGTGCCAGCAGCTTAGATGTACAGACCCAGTACTTC.

J is TRBJ2-5 and V is TRBV11-2; D remains ambiguous. Trimming removed 5 bases from V and 5 bases from J, with 9 bases in between. This CDR3 spans 12 amino acids. CDR1 and CDR2 from the germline V gene are SGHAT and FQNNGV. CDR3 coding DNA: TGTGCCAGCAGCAACCGCTGGGAGACCCAGTACTTC. It is translated as CASSNRWETQYF.

Notes on this clone: Other DNA sequences in this sample translate to the same CDR3. The chain links TRBV27 to TRBJ2-7; no clear D gene. The CDR3 has 13 residues. Germline values: CDR1 MNHEY, CDR2 SMNVEV (reference sequence). V shed 4 bases and J shed 2 bases, with 9 bases lying between them. CDR3 sequence reads: CASSWGKTYEQYF. CDR3 in DNA: TGTGCCAGCAGTTGGGGTAAGACCTACGAGCAGTACTTC.